Listed here are 32 T cell receptor beta chains from one sample, sequenced in a study of blood T cell repertoires in COVID-19. Generated by immunoSEQ multiplex PCR, the TCRdb table keeps only in-frame clones and is missing some. The sample records roughly 230,000 clones, around 89% being singletons. Sequencing was carried out using peripheral blood. The receptors shown here come from a woman aged 55-75 years with COVID-19, enrolled during active disease.

This rearrangement joins TRBV5-1 to TRBJ1-1; no clear D. Germline CDR1 reads SGHRS; CDR2 reads YFSETQ. This CDR3 has 13 amino acids. With 4 bases removed from V and 1 base from J, the gap between germline ends came to 8 bases. The CDR3 DNA follows: TGCGCCAGCAGCGTCAACACGAACACTGAAGCTTTCTTT. As protein: CASSVNTNTEAFF.

The chain joins TRBV5-6 to TRBJ2-1; TRBD2 aligns across 7 bases. The V gene's germline CDR1 is SGHDT and CDR2 YYEEEE. J was trimmed by 2 bases and V by 2 bases; bases with no gene match: 7. This CDR3 has 16 residues. For the CDR3, the DNA is TGTGCCAGCAGCTTTTGGGGGGGGTCTCCCTACAATGAGCAGTTCTTC. Translation gives CASSFWGGSPYNEQFF.

The gene calls are TRBV4-2 and TRBJ1-4; 8 nucleotides match TRBD1. The length of the CDR3 is 14 residues. J gave up 8 bases and V 4 bases, and 6 bases lay outside the gene matches. Germline V CDR1 and CDR2: LGHNA, YNFKEQ. CDR3 sequence (DNA): TGTGCCAGCAGCCCAGGGGGCGCACGGGAAAAACTGTTTTTT. It translates to CASSPGGAREKLFF.

The CDR3 bases are TGTGCCAGCAGTTACCCTAGCTCCCAAGAGACCCAGTACTTC. This gives the protein CASSYPSSQETQYF. V is TRBV6-2 or TRBV6-3 and J is TRBJ2-5, with D possibly matching TRBD2 (5 bases). The CDR3 runs 14 residues. Germline CDR1 MNHEY, CDR2 SVGEGT. V lost 2 bases, J lost 1 base, and 8 bases lay in between.

The rearrangement joins TRBV14 to TRBJ2-7; unclear D gene. The germline CDR1 and CDR2 sequences are SGHDN and FVKESK. CDR3 length equals 14 residues. V was shortened by 1 base and J by 3 bases, with 10 bases between the two germline ends. CDR3 in amino acids: CASSQASSGYEQYF. The CDR3 DNA reads TGTGCCAGCAGCCAAGCTTCTTCAGGCTACGAGCAGTACTTC.

The chain's CDR3 is CASSLGGEQGQPQHF. The DNA of the CDR3 is TGTGCCAGCAGCTTAGGAGGGGAACAGGGCCAGCCCCAGCATTTT. The chain combines TRBV7-2 with TRBJ1-5; D might be TRBD1 (6 bases). The CDR3 totals 15 residues. Per the germline V gene, CDR1 is SGHTA and CDR2 is FQGNSA. V was cut by 1 base and J by 7 bases, with 14 bases left in between.

The chain recombines TRBV9 with TRBJ1-2; 9 bases line up with TRBD1. CDR1 and CDR2 from the germline V gene are SGDLS and YYNGEE. The length of the CDR3 is 16 residues. V lost 3 bases and J lost 8; bases outside the gene matches: 14. CDR3 nucleotide sequence: TGTGCCAGCAGCGCAAGACCGGGGACAGGGTACGAGGGCTACACCTTC. It is translated as CASSARPGTGYEGYTF.

The rearrangement joins TRBV7-9 to TRBJ1-1, with TRBD1 matching over 12 bases. The CDR3 loop spans 18 amino acids. Germline V CDR1 and CDR2: SEHNR, FQNEAQ (reference sequence). J lost 1 base, V lost 5 bases, and 11 bases had no gene match. CDR3 sequence reads: CASSQGGQGAGRNTEAFF. CDR3 in DNA: TGTGCCAGCAGCCAAGGGGGACAGGGGGCGGGTAGGAACACTGAAGCTTTCTTT. The full variable domain, completed using reference TRBV7-9 and TRBJ1-1, is DTGVSQNPRHKITKRGQNVTFRCDPISEHNRLYWYRQTLGQGPEFLTYFQNEAQLEKSRLLSDRFSAERPKGSFSTLEIQRTEQGDSAMYLCASSQGGQGAGRNTEAFFGQGTRLTVV.

To note about this clone: Other DNA sequences in the same sample also yield this CDR3. The V call is TRBV6-2 or TRBV6-3, the J call TRBJ2-7; D unclear. Germline assignment: CDR1 MNHEY and CDR2 SVGEGT. The CDR3 has 13 residues. V was pared by 2 bases and J by 3 bases, with 8 bases between. In nucleotides, the CDR3 is TGTGCCAGCAGTTACACAGAAAACTACGAGCAGTACTTC. Its translation: CASSYTENYEQYF.

This sequence joins TRBV5-4 and TRBJ2-5; possible D gene TRBD2, 5 bases. Trimming removed 1 base from V and 3 bases from J, with 10 bases in between. This CDR3 region has 14 residues. Germline CDR1 and CDR2: SGHNT and YYREEE (reference sequence). CDR3 in amino acids: CASSLKLGKETQYF. CDR3 in DNA: TGTGCCAGCAGCTTGAAACTAGGAAAAGAGACCCAGTACTTC. The variable domain in full, with the rest retrieved from reference TRBV5-4 and TRBJ2-5, is ETGVTQSPTHLIKTRGQQVTLRCSSQSGHNTVSWYQQALGQGPQFIFQYYREEENGRGNFPPRFSGLQFPNYSSELNVNALELDDSALYLCASSLKLGKETQYFGPGTRLLVL.

This clone has only a few counts. The chain couples TRBV2 to TRBJ2-7; the D gene is possibly TRBD2 (6 bases). The CDR3 contains 14 residues. CDR1 and CDR2 (germline): SNHLY, FYNNEI. The V end lost 7 bases, the J end lost 0 bases, and 13 bases lay between the germline ends. The CDR3 loop is CASTSRGHSYEQYF. CDR3 DNA: TGTGCCAGCACCTCGCGGGGCCACTCCTACGAGCAGTACTTC. Full variable domain (remainder filled in from reference TRBV2 and TRBJ2-7): EPEVTQTPSHQVTQMGQEVILRCVPISNHLYFYWYRQILGQKVEFLVSFYNNEISEKSEIFDDQFSVERPDGSNFTLKIRSTKLEDSAMYFCASTSRGHSYEQYFGPGTRLTVT.

The chain couples TRBV4-3 to TRBJ2-1, with TRBD2 identical over 11 bases. The CDR3 length is 16 residues. Germline CDR1 reads LGHNA; CDR2 reads YSLEER. The ends lost 0 bases at V and 8 bases at J; junction bases unmatched: 6. The CDR3 here is CASSQEFLAGGHEQFF. The DNA of the CDR3 is TGCGCCAGCAGCCAAGAATTCCTAGCGGGGGGCCATGAGCAGTTCTTC.

V is TRBV7-6 and J is TRBJ2-1, with D possibly being TRBD2 (5 bases). V shed 5 bases and J shed 0 bases, with 23 bases lying between them. There are 19 residues in the CDR3. Germline V gene data show CDR1 as SGHVS and CDR2 as FNYEAQ. CDR3 nucleotide sequence: TGTGCCAGCAGCCCAACGCTTAGAGTTTCGGGGAGCTCCTACAATGAGCAGTTCTTC. Protein product: CASSPTLRVSGSSYNEQFF. Together with reference TRBV7-6 and TRBJ2-1, the CDR3 gives the full variable domain: GAGVSQSPRYKVTKRGQDVALRCDPISGHVSLYWYRQALGQGPEFLTYFNYEAQQDKSGLPNDRFSAERPEGSISTLTIQRTEQRDSAMYRCASSPTLRVSGSSYNEQFFGPGTRLTVL.

The chain recombines TRBV19 with TRBJ1-6, with 11 nucleotides matching TRBD1. Germline V gene sequence: CDR1 LNHDA, CDR2 SQIVND (reference sequence). V trimming: 4 bases; J trimming: 10 bases; junction bases outside the gene matches: 6. CDR3 size: 15 residues. CDR3 coding DNA: TGTGCCAGTAGTACGCCGGGACAGGGGGGATCACCCCTCCACTTT. The encoded protein is CASSTPGQGGSPLHF.

V usage is TRBV3-1 (or the pseudogene TRBV3-2) and J usage is TRBJ2-2; D ambiguous. Germline CDR1 is LGHDT and CDR2 is YNNKEL (reference sequence). The CDR3 contains 14 residues. With 1 base removed from V and 3 bases from J, the gap between germline ends came to 6 bases. CDR3 sequence (DNA): TGTGCCAGCAGCCAAGGCGGATACACCGGGGAGCTGTTTTTT. It codes for CASSQGGYTGELFF.

The chain combines TRBV5-6 with TRBJ2-1; 14 bases match TRBD2. This CDR3 spans 16 amino acids. Per germline, CDR1 SGHDT and CDR2 YYEEEE. V shed 4 bases and J 4 bases; nucleotides not matched to a gene: 4. The CDR3 region is CASSARLAGGYNEQFF. CDR3 bases: TGTGCCAGCAGCGCAAGACTAGCGGGGGGGTACAATGAGCAGTTCTTC.

The rearrangement links TRBV19 to TRBJ1-5; 10 bases are a match to TRBD1. CDR3 length equals 18 residues. The trim removed 3 bases at V and 4 bases at J, leaving 12 bases unmatched. The germline V gene encodes CDR1 LNHDA and CDR2 SQIVND (reference sequence). CDR3 nucleotides: TGTGCCAGTAGTATCCTCCTTAACCGGGACAGGGGAAATCAGCCCCAGCATTTT. It codes for CASSILLNRDRGNQPQHF.

The chain employs TRBV5-1 and TRBJ2-7; tentative D call: TRBD1 (5 bases). V lost 7 bases and J 2 bases, leaving 22 bases between the germline ends. The CDR3 loop spans 16 amino acids. Germline lookup yields CDR1 SGHRS and CDR2 YFSETQ. DNA of the CDR3: TGCGCCAGCTCGTTCGAATCGATAGACAGAGCCTACGAGCAGTACTTC. Amino acid sequence: CASSFESIDRAYEQYF.

CDR3 region: CASSKALEISPRVHEQYF. For the CDR3, the DNA is TGTGCCAGCAGCAAAGCGCTCGAGATCAGTCCCCGGGTCCACGAGCAGTACTTC. The V call is TRBV21-1, the J call TRBJ2-7; the table assigns TRBD2, which was not confirmed against the DNA. TRBV21-1 is a known pseudogene. The CDR3 is made up of 18 amino acids.

The chain is built from TRBV19 and TRBJ2-1; 8 nucleotides align to TRBD1. J lost 8 bases, V lost 5 bases, and 8 bases had no gene match. Germline loops: CDR1 LNHDA, CDR2 SQIVND (reference sequence). The CDR3 runs to 14 residues. CDR3 sequence reads: CASSLGQGDDEQFF. CDR3 coding DNA: TGTGCCAGTAGTTTAGGACAGGGAGACGATGAGCAGTTCTTC.

This clone has just a few counts. The chain couples TRBV10-3 to TRBJ2-2, with 9 positions matching TRBD2. This CDR3 contains 15 residues. In germline, CDR1 is ENHRY, CDR2 SYGVKD. J was trimmed by 7 bases and V by 8 bases; bases with no gene match: 11. CDR3 DNA sequence: TGTGCCATCGGAAGTGGTAGCGGGGGTGGCGGGGAGCTGTTTTTT. Encoded protein: CAIGSGSGGGGELFF.

This sequence joins TRBV6-6 and TRBJ2-3; no clear D gene. Trimming removed 5 bases at V and 0 bases at J, with 12 bases between. CDR3 length: 15 residues. Germline CDR1 reads MNHNY; CDR2 reads SVGAGI (reference sequence). The CDR3 spells CASSARDSSTDTQYF. DNA of the CDR3: TGTGCCAGCAGTGCCCGTGATAGCAGCACAGATACGCAGTATTTT.

The chain employs TRBV11-2 and TRBJ1-3; a weak D match, TRBD1 (5 bases). Germline V gives CDR1 SGHAT, CDR2 FQNNGV. The V gene lost 5 bases and the J gene lost 4 bases, with 24 bases spanning the gap. The CDR3 length is 18 residues. The DNA for the CDR3 is TGTGCCAGCAGCCAAGCGGGCGAAAGGTGGCAGGGAGGAAACACCATATATTTT. Translation: CASSQAGERWQGGNTIYF.

CDR3 region: CASSLRPYGYTF. The CDR3 region has the DNA TGTGCCAGCAGTTTGAGGCCCTATGGCTACACCTTC. The chain combines TRBV28 with TRBJ1-2; D is ambiguous. The CDR3 sequence is 12 residues long. Per the germline V gene, CDR1 is MDHEN and CDR2 is SYDVKM. V lost 3 bases to trimming and J lost 4 bases, with 6 bases between them.

The chain recombines TRBV5-4 with TRBJ2-7, with a weak D call TRBD1 (6 bases). The length of the CDR3 is 12 residues. V was pared by 4 bases and J by 4 bases, with 9 bases between. The germline V gene encodes CDR1 SGHNT and CDR2 YYREEE (reference sequence). The CDR3 nucleotides read TGTGCCAGCAGCCAGGGGTTATACGAGCAGTACTTC. Translation: CASSQGLYEQYF.

V and J are TRBV7-9 and TRBJ2-2; 10 bases align to TRBD1. The CDR3 loop spans 15 amino acids. The germline V gene has CDR1 SEHNR and CDR2 FQNEAQ (reference sequence). Trimming at V came to 3 bases and at J to 5 bases, leaving 3 bases not matched to a gene. The CDR3 reads CASSFSDRGTGELFF. CDR3 coding DNA: TGTGCCAGCAGCTTTTCGGACAGGGGGACCGGGGAGCTGTTTTTT.

The gene calls are TRBV7-2 and TRBJ2-1, with 8 bases identical to TRBD2. The V segment lost 2 bases and the J segment 4 bases; nucleotides outside the gene matches: 10. Germline V gene data show CDR1 as SGHTA and CDR2 as FQGNSA. There are 17 residues in the CDR3. The CDR3 nucleotides are TGTGCCAGCAGCTTACGGGAGCGGGGGCCATTGTACAATGAGCAGTTCTTC. It translates to CASSLRERGPLYNEQFF.

The chain recombines TRBV5-5 with TRBJ2-5, with a tentative D call TRBD2 (6 bases). Germline loops: CDR1 SGHKS, CDR2 YYEKEE (reference sequence). The CDR3 covers 15 residues. Trimming shortened V by 0 bases and J by 4 bases, and 13 bases separated the two germline ends. The CDR3: CASSLGSGGGETQYF. The CDR3 DNA follows: TGTGCCAGCAGCTTGGGGTCCGGGGGAGGAGAGACCCAGTACTTC. The full variable domain, completed using reference TRBV5-5 and TRBJ2-5, is DAGVTQSPTHLIKTRGQQVTLRCSPISGHKSVSWYQQVLGQGPQFIFQYYEKEERGRGNFPDRFSARQFPNYSSELNVNALLLGDSALYLCASSLGSGGGETQYFGPGTRLLVL.

This clone has a single count. The chain combines TRBV28 with TRBJ1-3; possible D gene TRBD1, 5 bases. V gave up 8 bases and J gave up 2 bases, with 10 bases separating them. The length of the CDR3 is 13 residues. Germline V gene sequence: CDR1 MDHEN, CDR2 SYDVKM. The CDR3 DNA is TGTGCCAGCCTGCGGGGGGCTGGAAACACCATATATTTT. Protein sequence: CASLRGAGNTIYF.

This sequence joins TRBV5-1 and TRBJ2-7; no definite D call. The germline V and J ends were trimmed by 0 bases and 4 bases, with 8 bases remaining between them. The length of the CDR3 is 13 residues. CDR1 SGHRS and CDR2 YFSETQ come from the germline V gene. CDR3 in DNA: TGCGCCAGCAGCTTGGGGGCGCCGTACGAGCAGTACTTC. Encoded protein: CASSLGAPYEQYF.

V gene TRBV6-6 combines with J gene TRBJ2-1, with TRBD1 as a possible D gene (5 bases). The germline V gene has CDR1 MNHNY and CDR2 SVGAGI (reference sequence). V dropped 0 bases and J dropped 1 base, with 10 bases sitting between them. The CDR3 contains 16 residues. Here the CDR3 reads CASSYSGQVSYNEQFF. CDR3 DNA: TGTGCCAGCAGTTACTCGGGGCAGGTGTCCTACAATGAGCAGTTCTTC.

The table lists this clone with a few counts. In DNA, the CDR3 is TGTGCCAGCAGCCCATCAAGGACAGGAGTGAACACTGAAGCTTTCTTT. It encodes CASSPSRTGVNTEAFF. The chain uses TRBV7-3 and TRBJ1-1; 7 bases align to TRBD1. V gave up 5 bases and J gave up 0 bases; unmatched junction bases: 9. This CDR3 is built from 16 residues. Germline lookup yields CDR1 SGHTA and CDR2 FQGTGA.